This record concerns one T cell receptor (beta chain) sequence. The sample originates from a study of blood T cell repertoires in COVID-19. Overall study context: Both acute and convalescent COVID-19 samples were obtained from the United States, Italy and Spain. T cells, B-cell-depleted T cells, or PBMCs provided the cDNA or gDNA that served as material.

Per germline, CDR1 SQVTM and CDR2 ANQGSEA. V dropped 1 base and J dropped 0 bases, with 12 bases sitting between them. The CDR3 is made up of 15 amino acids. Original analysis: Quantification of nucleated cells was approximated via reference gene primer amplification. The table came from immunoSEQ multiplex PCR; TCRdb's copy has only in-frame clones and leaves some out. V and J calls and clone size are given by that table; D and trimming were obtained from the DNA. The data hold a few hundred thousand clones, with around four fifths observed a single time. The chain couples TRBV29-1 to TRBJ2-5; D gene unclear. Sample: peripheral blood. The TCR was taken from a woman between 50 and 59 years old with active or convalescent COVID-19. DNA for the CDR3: TGCAGCGTTGAAGGGGCGTATCTGAACCAAGAGACCCAGTACTTC. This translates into CSVEGAYLNQETQYF. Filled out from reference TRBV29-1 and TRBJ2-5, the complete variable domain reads SAVISQKPSRDICQRGTSLTIQCQVDSQVTMMFWYRQQPGQSLTLIATANQGSEATYESGFVIDKFPISRPNLTFSTLTVSNMSPEDSSIYLCSVEGAYLNQETQYFGPGTRLLVL.